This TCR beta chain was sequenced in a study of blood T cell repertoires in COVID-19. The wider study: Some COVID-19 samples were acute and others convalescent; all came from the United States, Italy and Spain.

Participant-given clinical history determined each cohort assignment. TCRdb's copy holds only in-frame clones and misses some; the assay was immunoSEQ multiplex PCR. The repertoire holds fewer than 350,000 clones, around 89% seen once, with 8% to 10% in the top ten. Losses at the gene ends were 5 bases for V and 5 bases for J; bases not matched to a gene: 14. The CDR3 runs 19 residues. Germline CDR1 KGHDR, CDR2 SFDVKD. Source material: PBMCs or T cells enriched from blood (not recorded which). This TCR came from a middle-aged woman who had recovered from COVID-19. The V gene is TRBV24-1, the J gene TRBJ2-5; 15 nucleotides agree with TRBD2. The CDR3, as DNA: TGTGCCACCAGTGCCTCGGGACTAGCGGGGGGCTATCGCGTGGAGACCCAGTACTTC. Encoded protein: CATSASGLAGGYRVETQYF.